The next 24 T cell receptor beta chains were all read from a single sample in a study of OX40 agonist ivuxolimab in advanced cancers. Profiled with immunoSEQ multiplex PCR; TCRdb holds only in-frame clones, not every one. The repertoire holds about 69,000 clones, with about four fifths as singletons. The input for sequencing was CD4+ or CD8+ T cells sorted from blood, taken in a trial of the OX40 agonist ivuxolimab. These receptors were collected from an adult with an advanced solid tumor such as melanoma, head and neck, liver or kidney cancer.

V and J are TRBV11-3 and TRBJ2-7, with D tentatively TRBD2 (6 bases). Germline values: CDR1 SGHNT, CDR2 YENEEA. V was trimmed by 5 bases and J by 3 bases, leaving 14 bases between them. The CDR3 runs 14 residues. The CDR3 nucleotides read TGTGCCAGCAGCCATCCTCCGGGACTCTACGAGCAGTACTTC. Encoded protein: CASSHPPGLYEQYF.

The rearrangement uses TRBV29-1 and TRBJ2-5; D unresolved. This CDR3 has 14 amino acids. The V and J ends lost 5 bases and 5 bases respectively, with 18 bases between them. Germline V CDR1 and CDR2: SQVTM, ANQGSEA. The CDR3 spells CSVRVGKIPETQYF. DNA for the CDR3: TGCAGCGTTCGGGTGGGTAAGATACCGGAGACCCAGTACTTC.

V and J are TRBV4-1 and TRBJ1-6; possible D gene TRBD1, 6 bases. The V gene lost 0 bases and the J gene lost 3 bases, with 12 bases spanning the gap. Germline CDR1 reads MGHRA; CDR2 reads YSYEKL. This CDR3 spans 17 amino acids. The CDR3 is CASSQEMGGGYNSPLHF. DNA of the CDR3: TGCGCCAGCAGCCAAGAAATGGGAGGGGGCTATAATTCACCCCTCCACTTT.

The chain joins TRBV2 to TRBJ1-2, with TRBD1 matching over 9 bases. This CDR3 is built from 13 residues. With V trimmed by 3 bases and J by 4 bases, 0 bases remained unmatched. From germline, CDR1 is SNHLY and CDR2 FYNNEI. The CDR3 spells CASSEDRGYGYTF. The CDR3 bases are TGTGCCAGCAGTGAGGACAGGGGCTATGGCTACACCTTC.

This clone showed up just a few times. This chain uses TRBV11-2 with TRBJ1-1; D gene unclear. Trimming left V 4 bases short and J 4 bases short, with 10 bases between. Per the germline V gene, CDR1 is SGHAT and CDR2 is FQNNGV. The CDR3 runs 13 residues. The CDR3 region is CASSSVGGTEAFF. The CDR3, as DNA: TGTGCCAGCAGCTCAGTAGGCGGCACTGAAGCTTTCTTT.

This chain joins TRBV15 and TRBJ2-1; D is perhaps TRBD2 (6 bases). With 8 bases removed from V and 5 bases from J, the gap between germline ends came to 13 bases. CDR1 and CDR2 (germline): LNHNV, YYDKDF (reference sequence). The CDR3 is 13 residues long. CDR3 bases: TGTGCCACCTTTGGGGCGGGGAACAATGAGCAGTTCTTC. Translation: CATFGAGNNEQFF. Filled out from reference TRBV15 and TRBJ2-1, the complete variable domain reads DAMVIQNPRYQVTQFGKPVTLSCSQTLNHNVMYWYQQKSSQAPKLLFHYYDKDFNNEADTPDNFQSRRPNTSFCFLDIRSPGLGDTAMYLCATFGAGNNEQFFGPGTRLTVL.

The V call is TRBV4-2, the J call TRBJ2-7, with 8 bases that match TRBD2. Germline lookup yields CDR1 LGHNA and CDR2 YNFKEQ. Unmatched junction bases numbered 3, after V lost 5 bases and J lost 0 bases. The CDR3 consists of 14 residues. CDR3 sequence (DNA): TGTGCCAGCAGCGTAGCGGGAAGCTCCTACGAGCAGTACTTC. Translated: CASSVAGSSYEQYF.

The V and J genes are TRBV5-8 and TRBJ2-1, with D unclear. The CDR3 has 11 residues. Trimming cost V 2 bases and J 10 bases, with 7 bases left between them. The V gene's germline CDR1 is SGHTS and CDR2 YDEGEE. Here the CDR3 reads CASSFHQEQFF. CDR3 bases: TGTGCCAGCAGCTTTCACCAGGAGCAGTTCTTC.

This clone has only one observation. The chain combines TRBV10-3 with TRBJ2-5; 12 positions match TRBD1. This CDR3 spans 17 amino acids. CDR1 ENHRY and CDR2 SYGVKD come from the germline V gene. V shed 2 bases and J 2 bases; nucleotides not matched to a gene: 6. CDR3 sequence (DNA): TGTGCCATCAGTGAGCGAGGGGGACAGGGGGCACAAGAGACCCAGTACTTC. It specifies CAISERGGQGAQETQYF.

The rearrangement links TRBV6-4 to TRBJ2-3; TRBD2 matches at 9 bases. V gave up 7 bases and J gave up 3 bases; unmatched junction bases: 11. In germline, CDR1 is MRHNA, CDR2 SNTAGT. This CDR3 contains 16 residues. CDR3 sequence: CASTPTAGGRTDTQYF. Here the CDR3 DNA reads TGTGCCAGCACCCCTACTGCGGGGGGGCGAACAGATACGCAGTATTTT.

V usage is TRBV5-4 and J usage is TRBJ2-5; 8 nucleotides agree with TRBD2. The CDR3 length is 15 residues. The V segment lost 0 bases and the J segment 5 bases; nucleotides outside the gene matches: 6. Germline CDR1 SGHNT, CDR2 YYREEE (reference sequence). CDR3: CASSLARGGLETQYF. In DNA form, the CDR3 reads TGTGCCAGCAGCTTGGCACGGGGGGGCCTGGAGACCCAGTACTTC.

This clone has a handful of counts. The CDR3, as DNA: TGCAGTGCTAGAGGGCTCGGAGAAGCTTTCTTT. It translates to CSARGLGEAFF. The V call is TRBV20-1, the J call TRBJ1-1; unclear D gene. The V end was cut by 1 base, the J end by 8 bases, with 8 bases between. This CDR3 spans 11 amino acids. The germline V gene has CDR1 DFQATT and CDR2 SNEGSKA (reference sequence).

V usage is TRBV2 and J usage is TRBJ1-3, with D perhaps matching TRBD1 (5 bases). Trimming took off 4 bases at V and 2 bases at J, with 12 bases between the two ends. Germline lookup yields CDR1 SNHLY and CDR2 FYNNEI. This CDR3 spans 15 amino acids. The DNA of the CDR3 is TGTGCCAGCAGTGGGACCGGGACGCCTGGAAACACCATATATTTT. Translating gives CASSGTGTPGNTIYF.

This chain links TRBV5-4 with TRBJ2-3; D gene unclear. V gave up 1 base and J gave up 5 bases, with 17 bases separating them. Germline V gene lookup returns CDR1 SGHNT and CDR2 YYREEE (reference sequence). The CDR3 sequence is 16 residues long. CDR3 sequence reads: CASSLPSLGRGDTQYF. CDR3 nucleotide sequence: TGTGCCAGCAGCTTGCCTAGTCTCGGAAGAGGAGATACGCAGTATTTT.

The rearrangement links TRBV12-5 to TRBJ1-2; tentatively, D is TRBD1 (5 bases). The CDR3 has 13 residues. Trimming removed 6 bases at V and 4 bases at J, with 12 bases between. Germline CDR1 and CDR2: LGHNT and FRNRAP. This CDR3 is CASGNQTAYGYTF. Here the CDR3 DNA reads TGTGCTAGTGGGAATCAGACAGCCTATGGCTACACCTTC.

The chain is built from TRBV28 and TRBJ2-1; TRBD2 matches 8 bases. V trimming: 4 bases; J trimming: 1 base; junction bases outside the gene matches: 6. CDR3 length: 16 amino acids. CDR1 and CDR2 (germline): MDHEN, SYDVKM. The CDR3 nucleotides read TGTGCCAGCAGTTCCTACATAGCGGGATCCTACAATGAGCAGTTCTTC. Protein sequence: CASSSYIAGSYNEQFF. The full variable domain, completed using reference TRBV28 and TRBJ2-1, is DVKVTQSSRYLVKRTGEKVFLECVQDMDHENMFWYRQDPGLGLRLIYFSYDVKMKEKGDIPEGYSVSREKKERFSLILESASTNQTSMYLCASSSYIAGSYNEQFFGPGTRLTVL.

The chain recombines TRBV7-3 with TRBJ2-2, with 9 bases identical to TRBD1. The CDR3 length is 19 residues. V trimming: 1 base; J trimming: 5 bases; junction bases outside the gene matches: 14. In germline, CDR1 is SGHTA, CDR2 FQGTGA. In nucleotides, the CDR3 is TGTGCCAGCAGCTTAAGGGCCGGGGGACCGGGACAGGGAACCGGGGAGCTGTTTTTT. Translated: CASSLRAGGPGQGTGELFF.

By proportion, this clone is medium-sized (0.01 to 0.1%). The chain recombines TRBV1 with TRBJ2-7. TRBV1 is tagged as a pseudogene. This CDR3 is built from 13 residues. The CDR3 region is CTSSQVGSFEQYF. As DNA, the CDR3 is TGCACCAGCAGCCAAGTTGGATCCTTTGAGCAGTACTTC.

This clone is a singleton in its sample. The chain joins TRBV15 to TRBJ1-6, with 9 bases lining up with TRBD1. V shed 0 bases, J shed 10 bases, and the junction held 4 bases outside the gene matches. CDR3 length: 15 amino acids. Germline loops: CDR1 LNHNV, CDR2 YYDKDF (reference sequence). CDR3 nucleotide sequence: TGTGCCACCAGCAGAGAAGGACAGGGGTCATCACCCCTCCACTTT. Protein sequence: CATSREGQGSSPLHF. Looking up the rest from reference TRBV15 and TRBJ1-6 gives the full variable domain: DAMVIQNPRYQVTQFGKPVTLSCSQTLNHNVMYWYQQKSSQAPKLLFHYYDKDFNNEADTPDNFQSRRPNTSFCFLDIRSPGLGDTAMYLCATSREGQGSSPLHFGNGTRLTVT.

The chain couples TRBV5-1 to TRBJ2-1; D gene unclear. The CDR3 has 12 amino acids. Per germline, CDR1 SGHRS and CDR2 YFSETQ. V shed 5 bases and J shed 2 bases, with 5 bases lying between them. CDR3 sequence: CASRLAYNEQFF. The CDR3 DNA is TGCGCCAGCAGGCTAGCCTACAATGAGCAGTTCTTC.

This clone was detected only a few times. The chain is built from TRBV28 and TRBJ2-2; TRBD1 aligns across 8 bases. Germline trimming cut 6 bases from V and 0 bases from J; bases unmatched to any gene: 3. CDR3 size: 15 residues. Germline-derived CDR1 and CDR2 are MDHEN and SYDVKM. The CDR3 DNA reads TGTGCCAGCAGACAGGGGGTTGCGAACACCGGGGAGCTGTTTTTT. Amino acids: CASRQGVANTGELFF.

J is TRBJ1-3 and V is TRBV7-9, with TRBD1 matching 7 bases. Germline CDR1 and CDR2: SEHNR and FQNEAQ (reference sequence). The CDR3 consists of 15 residues. With 2 bases clipped from V and 4 bases from J, the junction kept 5 bases outside the gene matches. The CDR3 reads CASSLRTGDGNTIYF. The DNA for the CDR3 is TGTGCCAGCAGCTTACGCACAGGGGACGGAAACACCATATATTTT.

The rearrangement links TRBV19 to TRBJ1-2; possibly TRBD1 for D (6 bases). This CDR3 comprises 14 residues. Germline V CDR1 and CDR2: LNHDA, SQIVND (reference sequence). V dropped 5 bases and J dropped 4 bases, with 14 bases sitting between them. The CDR3 nucleotides read TGTGCCAGTAGTCAACAGGGCCCTCTCTATGGCTACACCTTC. Its translation: CASSQQGPLYGYTF.

This sequence joins TRBV9 and TRBJ2-3; 8 nucleotides align to TRBD2. From germline, CDR1 is SGDLS and CDR2 YYNGEE. Unmatched junction bases numbered 8, after V lost 3 bases and J lost 5 bases. The CDR3 sequence is 15 residues long. As DNA, the CDR3 is TGTGCCAGCAGCGCCCGAGCGGGAGTTCAAGATACGCAGTATTTT. Translation: CASSARAGVQDTQYF.